This T cell receptor (beta chain) was recovered during a study of CD8+ T cells in alopecia areata. The overall study: A regimen of oral tofacitinib, 5 to 10 mg twice daily, was given to treated patients. The SALT score measured affected scalp surface percentage in treated patients.

Extracted RNA was reverse transcribed, and the resulting cDNA served as sequencing template. Produced via immunoSEQ multiplex PCR; TCRdb's table is partial and in-frame only. In the table there are under 200,000 clones, approximately 60% of which are singletons. Study results and caveats: Among patients, TCR sharing was less clear than in mice, a difference possibly due in part to HLA diversity in the patient population. In scalp and blood during tofacitinib, many expanded lesional clones persisted.

Treatment defined: oral pan-JAK inhibitor, 5-10 mg twice daily. Germline loops: CDR1 LGHNA, CDR2 YNFKEQ. V was pared by 3 bases and J by 9 bases, with 10 bases of the junction left unmatched. This CDR3 spans 15 amino acids. This clone was detected a few times. Its specificity is unknown. The source was CD4+ T cells sorted from blood, collected at week 24, from a patient treated with tofacitinib. This clonotype originated in a human donor with alopecia areata. V usage is TRBV4-2 and J usage is TRBJ2-4; 8 bases line up with TRBD1. The CDR3 sequence: CASSHNYGQGAIQYF. As DNA, the CDR3 is TGTGCCAGCAGCCATAATTATGGACAGGGAGCCATTCAGTACTTC.